This T cell receptor (beta chain) came from a study of blood T cells in healthy people across ages. Whole-study findings and limits: It was held that the diversity estimates obtained from one million T cells were underestimates.

This clonotype was recorded a few times. Antigen specificity is unknown. Deletions cut 3 bases from V and 3 bases from J, with 8 bases between. The CDR3 totals 13 residues. Germline CDR1 SGHTA, CDR2 FQGNSA. The use of a sample-barcoded 5' primer and a J-beta primer mix characterized a second PCR of 7 to 11 cycles. The template-switch adaptor, which had 12 random nucleotides, put a tag on each cDNA molecule. TCRdb redid the calling of the 5' RACE reads with MiXCR, one entry per CDR3 protein. The sample holds fewer than 2,000,000 distinct CDR3 sequences, about 39% seen once. Material: blood. The rearrangement links TRBV7-2 to TRBJ2-5; the D is unclear. This TCR was sampled from a human donor in good health. The CDR3 reads CASSFYYKETQYF. The CDR3 DNA reads TGTGCCAGCAGCTTTTACTATAAAGAGACCCAGTACTTC. The variable domain in full, with the rest retrieved from reference TRBV7-2 and TRBJ2-5, is GAGVSQSPSNKVTEKGKDVELRCDPISGHTALYWYRQSLGQGLEFLIYFQGNSAPDKSGLPSDRFSAERTGGSVSTLTIQRTQQEDSAVYLCASSFYYKETQYFGPGTRLLVL.